These 17 T cell receptor beta chains originate from one sample sequenced in a study of response to subunit inactivated influenza vaccine. Using its own MiXCR run on the RT-PCR reads, TCRdb lists one record per CDR3 protein. The sample yields over 450,000 distinct CDR3 sequences, 13% seen once. Sequences were derived from PBMCs from blood, sampled about 40 days after vaccination. These receptors originate from a man aged 45-60 years who received an inactivated influenza vaccine.

The chain couples TRBV7-2 to TRBJ1-5, with D uncertain. The germline V gene encodes CDR1 SGHTA and CDR2 FQGNSA. This CDR3 spans 15 amino acids. Trimming cost V 1 base and J 7 bases, with 14 bases left between them. In DNA, the CDR3 is TGTGCCAGCAGCTTAGACGCAAGCCCCGGCCAGCCCCAGCATTTT. Translated: CASSLDASPGQPQHF.

Ten or more counts support this clonotype. The rearrangement joins TRBV20-1 to TRBJ2-7, with TRBD2 matching 9 bases. CDR3 size: 13 residues. The germline V gene encodes CDR1 DFQATT and CDR2 SNEGSKA (reference sequence). V lost 4 bases to trimming and J lost 2 bases; unmatched junction nucleotides: 3. CDR3 loop: CSATSGNTYEQYF. In DNA form, the CDR3 reads TGCAGTGCTACTAGCGGGAACACCTACGAGCAGTACTTC.

This clonotype occurred many times. The chain couples TRBV6-5 to TRBJ2-1; TRBD2 agrees at 11 bases. CDR3 size: 17 residues. The junction had 7 bases not matched to a gene; V was cut back by 0 bases and J by 6 bases. Germline lookup yields CDR1 MNHEY and CDR2 SVGAGI. The CDR3 protein is CASSYSSGLAGGNEQFF. The CDR3 region has the DNA TGTGCCAGCAGTTACTCAAGCGGGCTAGCGGGGGGCAATGAGCAGTTCTTC.

There are a few counts of this clonotype. The rearrangement uses TRBV6-2 or TRBV6-3 and TRBJ2-2, with TRBD1 identical over 7 bases. The germline gives CDR1 MNHEY, CDR2 SVGEGT. CDR3 length: 15 amino acids. Germline trimming cut 7 bases from V and 0 bases from J; bases unmatched to any gene: 5. The CDR3 protein is CASTLDRANTGELFF. CDR3 in DNA: TGTGCCAGCACCCTTGACAGGGCGAACACCGGGGAGCTGTTTTTT.

Concerning this clonotype itself: A much more abundant neighbour one base away suggests this may be a read error. The CDR3 does not end in the conserved phenylalanine or tryptophan, so this is likely a read error. This chain joins TRBV12-3 or TRBV12-4 and TRBJ2-7; D call uncertain. This CDR3 is built from 13 residues. Between the trimmed V and J ends, which lost 4 bases and 4 bases, there was a span of 11 bases. The CDR3 reads CASSSYLKYEQYL. As DNA, the CDR3 is TGTGCCAGCAGTTCCTACCTCAAGTACGAGCAGTACTTA.

This clonotype was observed a few times. The chain combines TRBV20-1 with TRBJ2-1; 9 bases fit TRBD2. The V gene's germline CDR1 is DFQATT and CDR2 SNEGSKA (reference sequence). The V gene end was trimmed by 3 bases and the J gene end by 3 bases; junction bases not matched to a gene: 6. The CDR3 covers 15 residues. CDR3 bases: TGCAGTGCTAGTGATAGCGGGAGTCTCTACAATGAGCAGTTCTTC. It encodes CSASDSGSLYNEQFF.

This clonotype was detected a few times. CDR3 sequence (DNA): TGTGCCAGCAGCCGACGTGAGGGCATGAACACTGAAGCTTTCTTT. It codes for CASSRREGMNTEAFF. The chain carries TRBV9 and TRBJ1-1, with D unclear. The germline V gene encodes CDR1 SGDLS and CDR2 YYNGEE. V gave up 4 bases and J gave up 0 bases, with 13 bases separating them. The CDR3 contains 15 residues.

The chain has TRBV6-1 and TRBJ2-3, with 12 bases fitting TRBD2. The junction had 10 bases not matched to a gene; V was cut back by 5 bases and J by 1 base. The CDR3 sequence is 18 residues long. CDR1 is MNHNS, CDR2 SASEGT, per germline. DNA for the CDR3: TGTGCCAGCAGTCTTACTAGCGGGGGGCGCCCTGGCACAGATACGCAGTATTTT. This translates into CASSLTSGGRPGTDTQYF.

The chain combines TRBV2 with TRBJ2-3, with no clear D. The CDR3 extends over 12 amino acids. Trimming cost V 7 bases and J 4 bases, with 9 bases left between them. Germline CDR1 reads SNHLY; CDR2 reads FYNNEI. As DNA, the CDR3 is TGTGCCAGCAATCCCGGTTCAGATACGCAGTATTTT. It specifies CASNPGSDTQYF.

This clonotype was observed many times. The rearrangement links TRBV12-3 or TRBV12-4 to TRBJ1-5; D is unresolved. V dropped 6 bases and J dropped 7 bases, with 19 bases sitting between them. The CDR3 is 15 amino acids. The CDR3 reads CASSPEALGGQPQHF. As DNA, the CDR3 is TGTGCCAGCAGCCCGGAGGCCCTCGGAGGGCAGCCCCAGCATTTT.

The chain has TRBV20-1 and TRBJ2-7; D call uncertain. Trimming removed 0 bases from V and 2 bases from J, with 17 bases in between. The CDR3 contains 16 residues. Germline assignment: CDR1 DFQATT and CDR2 SNEGSKA (reference sequence). As DNA, the CDR3 is TGCAGTGCTAGAGATCCCACGACCGAACCACCCTACGAGCAGTACTTC. It translates to CSARDPTTEPPYEQYF.

The genes are TRBV7-9 and TRBJ2-2, with D tentatively TRBD1 or TRBD2 (5 bases each). Trimming took 4 bases from V and 1 from J, leaving 13 bases between them. The length of the CDR3 is 16 residues. Germline V CDR1 and CDR2: SEHNR, FQNEAQ (reference sequence). CDR3 DNA sequence: TGTGCCAGCAGCTCAATACGGGACGGGAACACCGGGGAGCTGTTTTTT. Its protein is CASSSIRDGNTGELFF.

This clonotype was picked up a small number of times. This sequence joins TRBV5-1 and TRBJ2-3; D is unclear. Per the germline V gene, CDR1 is SGHRS and CDR2 is YFSETQ. CDR3 length: 13 amino acids. V was cut by 0 bases and J by 7 bases, with 9 bases left in between. CDR3: CASSLGRENTQYF. The CDR3 nucleotides read TGCGCCAGCAGCTTGGGAAGGGAAAATACGCAGTATTTT.

This chain joins TRBV5-5 and TRBJ2-7; 8 nucleotides align to TRBD2. The V gene's germline CDR1 is SGHKS and CDR2 YYEKEE (reference sequence). The CDR3 is 15 amino acids. V shed 2 bases and J 2 bases; nucleotides not matched to a gene: 6. The CDR3 here is CASSFQNSGAYEQYF. The CDR3, as DNA: TGTGCCAGCAGCTTTCAAAATAGCGGGGCCTACGAGCAGTACTTC. Full variable domain (missing parts from reference TRBV5-5 and TRBJ2-7): DAGVTQSPTHLIKTRGQQVTLRCSPISGHKSVSWYQQVLGQGPQFIFQYYEKEERGRGNFPDRFSARQFPNYSSELNVNALLLGDSALYLCASSFQNSGAYEQYFGPGTRLTVT.

At least ten counts were recorded for this clonotype. The V and J genes are TRBV11-2 and TRBJ2-3, with unresolved D. The V end lost 1 base, the J end lost 6 bases, and 8 bases lay between the germline ends. There are 13 residues in the CDR3. CDR1 is SGHAT and CDR2 is FQNNGV in the germline V gene. DNA of the CDR3: TGTGCCAGCAGCTTAGGCGGACCCGATACGCAGTATTTT. Translated, it gives CASSLGGPDTQYF.

This chain uses TRBV28 with TRBJ1-4; 8 nucleotides agree with TRBD1. This CDR3 contains 17 residues. From germline, CDR1 is MDHEN and CDR2 SYDVKM. The ends lost 6 bases at V and 15 bases at J; junction bases unmatched: 24. The CDR3 protein is CASSELTDRVRAKVLFF. The CDR3 nucleotides read TGTGCCAGCAGCGAGCTCACGGACAGGGTCAGGGCAAAGGTCTTGTTTTTT.

This clonotype turned up a few times. The chain uses TRBV7-9 and TRBJ1-1, with D perhaps TRBD1 (5 bases). V was cut by 2 bases and J by 8 bases, with 15 bases left in between. Germline CDR1 reads SEHNR; CDR2 reads FQNEAQ (reference sequence). The CDR3 has 14 amino acids. The CDR3 sequence is CASSLLMGPLEAFF. The DNA of the CDR3 is TGTGCCAGCAGCTTACTGATGGGGCCCCTCGAAGCTTTCTTT.